Each of the 19 T cell receptor beta chains below was sequenced from the same sample in a study of shared T cell receptors in the human thymus. Profiled with immunoSEQ multiplex PCR; TCRdb holds only in-frame clones, not every one. The sample holds 500,000 to 550,000 clones, 70% to 80% seen once. This same sample was also part of a study on human thymus T cells.

The sample consisted of thymocytes. All receptors come from a boy younger than two with a congenital heart defect.

The rearrangement joins TRBV14 to TRBJ1-2; no clear D. Germline CDR1 SGHDN, CDR2 FVKESK. The CDR3 runs 15 residues. Trimming shortened V by 0 bases and J by 4 bases, and 12 bases separated the two germline ends. CDR3 bases: TGTGCCAGCAGCCAAGAGCTAAGCCCCTCCTATGGCTACACCTTC. Its translation is CASSQELSPSYGYTF. The full variable domain, its missing parts supplied by reference TRBV14 and TRBJ1-2, is EAGVTQFPSHSVIEKGQTVTLRCDPISGHDNLYWYRRVMGKEIKFLLHFVKESKQDESGMPNNRFLAERTGGTYSTLKVQPAELEDSGVYFCASSQELSPSYGYTFGSGTRLTVV.

CDR3 loop: CASSWFGGKINEQFF. CDR3 DNA sequence: TGTGCCAGTAGTTGGTTTGGCGGGAAAATCAATGAGCAGTTCTTC. V usage is TRBV19 and J usage is TRBJ2-1, with a possible D match to TRBD2 (6 bases). Trimming pared 5 bases from V and 6 bases from J, leaving 17 bases between. Per the germline V gene, CDR1 is LNHDA and CDR2 is SQIVND (reference sequence). The CDR3 contains 15 residues.

The rearrangement joins TRBV29-1 to TRBJ1-4; TRBD1 might be the D (6 bases). CDR3 length: 17 amino acids. Trimming shortened V by 0 bases and J by 0 bases, and 14 bases separated the two germline ends. The germline gives CDR1 SQVTM, CDR2 ANQGSEA. The CDR3 DNA reads as TGCAGCGTTGAAGATTCGGGACGGACAGCAACTAATGAAAAACTGTTTTTT. This codes for CSVEDSGRTATNEKLFF.

The rearrangement uses TRBV29-1 and TRBJ1-1; no reliable D call. The CDR3 is made up of 8 amino acids. V dropped 7 bases and J dropped 14 bases, with 11 bases sitting between them. CDR1 is SQVTM, CDR2 ANQGSEA, per germline. This CDR3 reads CSAGRGFF. DNA of the CDR3: TGCAGCGCTGGGAGAGGCTTCTTT.

The rearrangement links TRBV5-8 to TRBJ2-1, with 7 bases identical to TRBD2. V lost 0 bases, J lost 8 bases, and 8 bases stayed unmatched. The germline gives CDR1 SGHTS, CDR2 YDEGEE. The CDR3 extends over 15 amino acids. This chain's CDR3 is CASSLGEGNGDEQFF. The CDR3 coding sequence is TGTGCCAGCAGCTTGGGGGAGGGCAATGGGGATGAGCAGTTCTTC.

V gene TRBV25-1 combines with J gene TRBJ2-1; D remains unclear. Germline V gene data show CDR1 as MGHDK and CDR2 as SYGVNS. The CDR3 loop spans 10 amino acids. Trimming cost V 4 bases and J 11 bases, with 6 bases left between them. The CDR3 DNA follows: TGTGCCAGCAGTGGAACAAAGCAGTTCTTC. Its protein product is CASSGTKQFF.

This clone was seen a single time. V gene TRBV6-1 combines with J gene TRBJ1-2; TRBD1 is a possible D gene (5 bases). From germline, CDR1 is MNHNS and CDR2 SASEGT. Trimming took off 0 bases at V and 4 bases at J, with 15 bases between the two ends. The CDR3 runs 16 residues. Here the CDR3 DNA reads TGTGCCAGCAGTGAAGCGGGAGTCCCGGGGGGCTATGGCTACACCTTC. Encoded protein: CASSEAGVPGGYGYTF.

This chain uses TRBV2 with TRBJ2-4; possibly TRBD1 for D (5 bases). The CDR3 has 14 residues. Germline loops: CDR1 SNHLY, CDR2 FYNNEI. The ends were cut back, 1 base at V and 6 bases at J, with 10 bases in the middle. CDR3 in DNA: TGTGCCAGCAGTGAAGGGCAGGGCTCAAACATTCAGTACTTC. Translating it yields CASSEGQGSNIQYF.

This clone was found once. This chain uses TRBV29-1 with TRBJ1-1; 9 bases are shared with TRBD1. The V gene end was trimmed by 6 bases and the J gene end by 5 bases; junction bases not matched to a gene: 7. The CDR3 covers 13 residues. Germline loops: CDR1 SQVTM, CDR2 ANQGSEA. DNA of the CDR3: TGCAGCGTCCCTGGGGACAGGGCGACTGAAGCTTTCTTT. Translation: CSVPGDRATEAFF.

The V gene is TRBV6-1, the J gene TRBJ2-7; TRBD2 aligns across 14 bases. This CDR3 spans 14 amino acids. The germline gives CDR1 MNHNS, CDR2 SASEGT. Trimming at V came to 6 bases and at J to 6 bases, leaving 4 bases not matched to a gene. Here the CDR3 reads CASRGTSGRREQYF. As DNA, the CDR3 is TGTGCCAGCAGAGGGACTAGCGGGAGACGCGAGCAGTACTTC.

J is TRBJ1-2 and V is TRBV4-1; 11 bases match TRBD1. The J segment lost 5 bases and the V segment lost 2 bases, leaving 13 bases of the junction unmatched. The CDR3 is made up of 18 amino acids. Looked up from germline, CDR1 is MGHRA and CDR2 is YSYEKL. The CDR3 is CASSQKGAGQGAGYGYTF. CDR3 coding DNA: TGCGCCAGCAGCCAAAAGGGGGCCGGACAGGGGGCTGGGTATGGCTACACCTTC.

The V and J genes are TRBV6-1 and TRBJ2-7; a possible D gene is TRBD1 (6 bases). The germline CDR1 and CDR2 sequences are MNHNS and SASEGT. Trimming removed 6 bases from V and 3 bases from J, with 15 bases in between. The CDR3 spans 14 residues. The CDR3 DNA reads as TGTGCCAGCAGCAGACCGGGACAAATCTACGAGCAGTACTTC. Amino acid sequence: CASSRPGQIYEQYF.

The rearrangement links TRBV6-4 to TRBJ2-1; 7 bases are shared with TRBD2. This CDR3 has 14 residues. Germline V gives CDR1 MRHNA, CDR2 SNTAGT. V shed 4 bases and J 2 bases; nucleotides not matched to a gene: 2. CDR3 sequence: CASSAGRPYNEQFF. The CDR3 bases are TGTGCCAGCAGTGCCGGGAGGCCCTACAATGAGCAGTTCTTC.

The chain couples TRBV30 to TRBJ2-3, with a weak D call TRBD1 (7 bases). This CDR3 contains 13 residues. Germline V CDR1 and CDR2: GTSNPN, SVGIG (reference sequence). V was cut by 3 bases and J by 9 bases, with 16 bases left in between. Here the CDR3 reads CAWRAGQEGTQYF. In DNA form, the CDR3 reads TGTGCCTGGAGAGCCGGACAGGAGGGAACGCAGTATTTT.

The chain is built from TRBV5-4 and TRBJ2-1; 11 nucleotides agree with TRBD2. CDR1 is SGHNT and CDR2 is YYREEE in the germline V gene (reference sequence). The CDR3 runs to 18 residues. The V segment lost 1 base and the J segment 2 bases; nucleotides outside the gene matches: 8. DNA of the CDR3: TGTGCCAGCAGCTTGCTTAGCGGGAGGGCCGGGGCCTACAATGAGCAGTTCTTC. It yields the protein CASSLLSGRAGAYNEQFF.

V gene TRBV4-1 combines with J gene TRBJ2-2; TRBD1 is a possible D gene (5 bases). Trimming shortened V by 7 bases and J by 2 bases, and 11 bases separated the two germline ends. This CDR3 spans 14 amino acids. Germline CDR1 and CDR2: MGHRA and YSYEKL. CDR3 in amino acids: CASTTAKNTGELFF. The CDR3 DNA sequence: TGCGCCAGCACGACAGCGAAAAACACCGGGGAGCTGTTTTTT.

V is TRBV29-1 and J is TRBJ2-1; D call uncertain. Germline V CDR1 and CDR2: SQVTM, ANQGSEA. This CDR3 is built from 16 residues. Between the trimmed V and J ends, which lost 8 bases and 0 bases, there was a span of 20 bases. CDR3 residues: CSFTLGGISSYNEQFF. The CDR3 DNA follows: TGCAGCTTTACACTTGGCGGTATTAGCTCCTACAATGAGCAGTTCTTC.

The chain joins TRBV9 to TRBJ2-2; D is ambiguous. The germline V and J ends were trimmed by 6 bases and 7 bases, with 16 bases remaining between them. This CDR3 is 14 amino acids long. The germline V gene has CDR1 SGDLS and CDR2 YYNGEE. The CDR3 nucleotides read TGTGCCAGCACCCTCTCTACCGGCGGCGGGGAGCTGTTTTTT. Translated: CASTLSTGGGELFF.

This chain uses TRBV7-9 with TRBJ2-7; 7 nucleotides align to TRBD2. The CDR3 runs 15 residues. Germline-derived CDR1 and CDR2 are SEHNR and FQNEAQ (reference sequence). The V segment lost 1 base and the J segment 2 bases; nucleotides outside the gene matches: 5. The chain's CDR3 is CASSLVLAEPYEQYF. The DNA of the CDR3 is TGTGCCAGCAGCTTAGTGCTAGCGGAGCCCTACGAGCAGTACTTC.